Detailed here is one TCR beta chain. Its antigen remains undetermined. No much larger clone is present one base from it, and per-base qualities are unavailable. This sample is part of a study of blood T cell repertoires in COVID-19 (TCRdb year 2020). In terms of the full investigation: Samples from collaborators originated in the United States, Italy and Spain and spanned both the acute and convalescent phases of COVID-19. The prospective study material was composed of cDNA or gDNA derived from T cells, B-cell-depleted T cells, or PBMCs. Deeply sampled blood TCRbeta repertoires from subjects exposed to, actively infected with, or recovered from COVID-19 were included in the dataset. A freely available public database, intended as a resource for researchers studying the immune response to SARS-CoV-2, is where the repertoires were released. The samples were drawn from two sources: the first 160 participants of the ongoing ImmuneRACE study, and 1,254 subjects contributed by 6 global collaborators. A de-identified subject ID, COVID-19 status, age in years and sex were almost always included in the sample metadata. Where available, HLA class I and class II types were obtained from metadata supplied by the sample provider rather than from assay-based typing. Overall results and qualifications from the work: The amount of clinical and demographic metadata varied by source and participant and was provided uncurated.

The CDR3, from cysteine to phenylalanine, totals 16 residues. CDR3 DNA is the only sequence kept; it has 48 bases, read in frame from the first base. After removal of 6 bases from V and 3 bases from J, the junction retains 10 bases not matched to a gene. CDR1 KGHSH and CDR2 LQKENI are derived from the germline V gene. Samples from volunteer blood donors who had recovered from COVID-19 were contributed by a second Seattle source. Whole blood was collected in K2EDTA tubes by collaborating institutions according to the institutions' own protocols. Collaborator samples were shipped for TCRbeta analysis as frozen whole blood, isolated PBMCs, or DNA extracted from either sample type. The immunoSEQ Assay, a bias-controlled multiplex PCR, was used to amplify TCRbeta CDR3 regions from genomic DNA. Regarding the original processing steps: Nucleated cell counts per sample were estimated from amplification of reference gene primers within the assay. To quantify the absolute abundance of each unique TCRbeta CDR3 rearrangement, sequence reads were collapsed and filtered. For each sample, productive Simpson clonality was calculated by taking the square root of Simpson's diversity index across productive rearrangements. TCRdb carries this immuneACCESS record with in-frame sequences only. Its versions omit some clonotypes, under half of them owing to an unresolved V gene in the studies checked, with the rest unexplained. V and J calls plus clone size are reproduced from that table; the DNA served to infer D and trimming. In all, the sample holds around 100,000 clones, and about 88% of those were seen once. The top ten clones comprise under 9% of the sample.

The clonotype comes from a woman aged 65 to 85 who had recovered from COVID-19. The rearrangement joined TRBV18 to TRBJ1-1, and 10 junctional nucleotides match TRBD1. The specimen was peripheral blood. The base sequence is TGTGCCAGCTCGCCTCAATTTGGGACAGGGGACACTGAAGCTTTCTTT. It is translated as CASSPQFGTGDTEAFF.